These T cell receptor beta chains were read from a single sample in a study of T cells in narcolepsy. Data came from immunoSEQ multiplex PCR; TCRdb stores just in-frame clones and leaves some out. The profile shows tens of thousands of clones, about four fifths of them singletons. The sequenced material came from CD45RA- memory CD4+ T cells from PBMCs. The receptors come from a human donor with narcolepsy. The CDR3 runs from the conserved cysteine through the conserved F or W. Fields, in order: V gene, D gene, CDR3 protein. A D gene is named only where the DNA matches it firmly.

>TRBV19|TRBD1
CASTADRGRGNYGYTF
>TRBV7-3|-
CASSPQEGLSSSYNEQFF
>TRBV2|-
CASTGRLQETQYF
>TRBV5-6|TRBD1
CASSLPGQGAKFF
>TRBV28|TRBD1
CASGGQGLMNTEAFF
>TRBV7-9|-
CASSLGTAYNEQFF
>TRBV18|-
CASSASRAGFYNEQFF
>TRBV6-5|-
CASSSPSLNTEAFF
>TRBV10-3|TRBD2
CATGTRTSGGANTGELFF
>TRBV7-9|TRBD1
CASSQDRSYEQYF
>TRBV7-7|TRBD2
CASSRSGARRDEQFF
>TRBV7-6|-
CASSLLGRDHGYTF
>TRBV6-4|TRBD1
CASSDLFRDRESISNQPQHF
>TRBV28|TRBD1
CASGDRTSTDTQYF
>TRBV9|-
CASSPRGGTVPYSNQPQHF
>TRBV28|-
CASSLAQHNSPLHF
>TRBV18|TRBD1
CASSRGQGADSPLHF
>TRBV27|-
CASSPSAGRSGANVLTF
>TRBV7-9|TRBD1
CASSRGTGVLDGYTF
>TRBV18|-
CASSPPESGNEQFF
>TRBV7-3|-
CASSPRLATYNEQFF
>TRBV15|-
CATSRDLGTSGNTIYF
>TRBV28|-
CASSPGDDPETQYF
>TRBV6-1|TRBD1
CASSERDSYNIQYF
>TRBV14|TRBD1
CASRLQGARTEAFF
>TRBV7-8|-
CASSLNRDNSPLHF
>TRBV11-2|-
CASSPGEKLFF
>TRBV4-2|-
CASSQEGGLHSGNTIYF
>TRBV5-6|TRBD1
CASSHTGGAAGELFF
>TRBV11-2|TRBD2
CAGSWGGFGQTVEQYF
>TRBV19|TRBD2
CARIAGATNEQFF
>TRBV29-1|-
CSVASETQYF
>TRBV30|-
CAWSVLVGYGYTF
>TRBV7-2|-
CASSLGTDNSGNTIYF
>TRBV5-1|-
CASREAGSGFGETQYF
>TRBV7-3|TRBD1
CASSGDRLTEAFF
>TRBV7-9|-
CASSLQNEQFF
>TRBV5-6|-
CASSPGYLINQPQHF
>TRBV7-8|-
CASSLDGSGINEQFF
>TRBV7-3|-
CASSPIPGNTEAFF
>TRBV19|TRBD2
CASSGSSGGYETGELFF
>TRBV5-4|-
CASSTTPPGELFF
>TRBV29-1|-
CSVEDPSTIPYEQYF
>TRBV29-1|TRBD1
CSVAGQGKTEAFF
>TRBV28|TRBD1
CAIDRAYGYTF